This T cell receptor (beta chain) was identified in a study of identical twins. CDR3 size: 18 residues. TCRdb analysed the 5' RACE reads with MiXCR anew, one entry per CDR3 protein. The sample shows 550,000 to 700,000 distinct CDR3 sequences, around 20% of them seen only once. This clonotype was observed a handful of times. These data also formed part of another study, on T cells expressing NK-cell markers.

The sequencing input was PBMCs. The chain employs TRBV21-1 and TRBJ2-1; TRBD2 is the table's D call and was not checked against the DNA. TRBV21-1 is a pseudogene segment. This TCR derives from a woman between 18 and 29 years old in good health. Written as DNA, the CDR3 is TGTGCCAGCAGCAAAGACGTGCAGTCACTAGCGGGGGGGCATGAGCAGTTCTTC. Protein sequence: CASSKDVQSLAGGHEQFF.